This T cell receptor beta chain was found in a study of T cell changes during pregnancy in multiple sclerosis. TCRdb's copy holds only in-frame clones and misses some; the assay was immunoSEQ multiplex PCR. The sample shows roughly 90,000 clones, 94% of them seen only once. The V end was cut by 2 bases, the J end by 4 bases, with 6 bases between. CDR1 SGHAT and CDR2 FQNNGV come from the germline V gene. The CDR3 extends over 12 amino acids. The source material was peripheral blood, sampled in the third trimester of pregnancy. This receptor was identified in a female donor with multiple sclerosis, enrolled in a pregnancy study. This sequence joins TRBV11-2 and TRBJ2-7; unclear D gene. The CDR3 sequence is CASSLTKYEQYF. The DNA of the CDR3 is TGTGCCAGCAGCTTAACAAAGTACGAGCAGTACTTC.